Below, 18 T cell receptor beta chains from the same sample are listed, as sequenced in a study of blood T cell repertoires in COVID-19. Sequencing used immunoSEQ multiplex PCR; TCRdb keeps in-frame clones, though not all of them. The data hold around 30,000 clones, with 85% observed a single time. The specimen sequenced was peripheral blood. The receptors were sampled from a woman aged 55-69 years with active COVID-19.

The J gene is TRBJ2-5, the V gene TRBV2; tentatively, D is TRBD2 (6 bases). The germline V gene encodes CDR1 SNHLY and CDR2 FYNNEI. The CDR3 spans 12 residues. V lost 7 bases and J 4 bases, leaving 10 bases between the germline ends. Written as DNA, the CDR3 is TGTGCCAGCACTCTGACTAGAGAGACCCAGTACTTC. Translation: CASTLTRETQYF.

The chain carries TRBV25-1 and TRBJ2-5; D ambiguous. The germline V and J ends were trimmed by 3 bases and 5 bases, with 16 bases remaining between them. CDR1 and CDR2 from the germline V gene are MGHDK and SYGVNS. This CDR3 is 15 amino acids long. The CDR3 reads CASSDAAPSRETQYF. The CDR3 DNA reads TGTGCCAGCAGTGACGCGGCCCCCTCTAGGGAGACCCAGTACTTC.

The chain joins TRBV20-1 to TRBJ2-3; the D is unclear. Looked up from germline, CDR1 is DFQATT and CDR2 is SNEGSKA (reference sequence). The V end was cut by 3 bases, the J end by 2 bases, with 12 bases between. There are 14 residues in the CDR3. CDR3 DNA: TGCAGTGCTAGTAGTACTACCAACACAGATACGCAGTATTTT. Amino acids: CSASSTTNTDTQYF.

In this sample, this clone turned up a few times. This rearrangement joins TRBV28 to TRBJ2-7; 9 bases are a match to TRBD2. Germline V CDR1 and CDR2: MDHEN, SYDVKM. The CDR3 runs 12 residues. The DNA of the CDR3 is TGTGCTGTGGGACTAGCAGACTACGAGCAGTACTTC. Protein product: CAVGLADYEQYF. Drawing the rest from reference TRBV28 and TRBJ2-7, the complete variable domain is DVKVTQSSRYLVKRTGEKVFLECVQDMDHENMFWYRQDPGLGLRLIYFSYDVKMKEKGDIPEGYSVSREKKERFSLILESASTNQTSMYLCAVGLADYEQYFGPGTRLTVT.

The rearrangement links TRBV5-6 to TRBJ2-3; D is ambiguous. The CDR3 runs to 16 residues. Trimming cost V 1 base and J 5 bases, with 17 bases left between them. CDR1 SGHDT and CDR2 YYEEEE come from the germline V gene. The DNA for the CDR3 is TGTGCCAGCAGCTTGTCCCTACGAGGTTGGGTAGATACGCAGTATTTT. The encoded protein is CASSLSLRGWVDTQYF.

This clone was observed a handful of times. The chain recombines TRBV19 with TRBJ2-7, with 11 bases identical to TRBD1. This CDR3 is 15 amino acids long. Germline V CDR1 and CDR2: LNHDA, SQIVND (reference sequence). The ends lost 8 bases at V and 3 bases at J; junction bases unmatched: 9. The DNA of the CDR3 is TGTGCCAGTCGGGGACAGGGGGAGACCTTCTACGAGCAGTACTTC. Protein sequence: CASRGQGETFYEQYF.

The chain has TRBV5-1 and TRBJ2-2; 11 nucleotides agree with TRBD2. Germline V gives CDR1 SGHRS, CDR2 YFSETQ. This CDR3 has 15 residues. The ends lost 5 bases at V and 1 base at J; junction bases unmatched: 1. The CDR3 protein is CASRLAGGNTGELFF. As DNA, the CDR3 is TGCGCCAGCAGGCTAGCGGGGGGGAACACCGGGGAGCTGTTTTTT.

The chain recombines TRBV7-9 with TRBJ2-2; no clear D. CDR1 SEHNR and CDR2 FQNEAQ come from the germline V gene (reference sequence). Trimming removed 5 bases from V and 6 bases from J, with 7 bases in between. The length of the CDR3 is 12 residues. In nucleotides, the CDR3 is TGTGCCAGCAGCCCGACATCCGGGGAGCTGTTTTTT. It yields the protein CASSPTSGELFF.

This clone occurred once. V and J are TRBV19 and TRBJ2-7; D may be TRBD1 (5 bases). The CDR3 has 14 amino acids. Germline V lookup: CDR1 LNHDA, CDR2 SQIVND (reference sequence). Deletions cut 3 bases from V and 1 base from J, with 10 bases between. The CDR3 DNA reads TGTGCCAGTAGTATGCTGGGGCCTTCCTACGAGCAGTACTTC. Its translation: CASSMLGPSYEQYF.

This chain joins TRBV25-1 and TRBJ2-1, with 10 bases that match TRBD2. Germline V gives CDR1 MGHDK, CDR2 SYGVNS. This CDR3 has 17 amino acids. V gave up 3 bases and J gave up 7 bases; unmatched junction bases: 12. The CDR3 reads CASSDRLLAGAGNEQFF. In DNA, the CDR3 is TGTGCCAGCAGTGACCGCCTTCTAGCGGGAGCGGGTAATGAGCAGTTCTTC.

The chain carries TRBV30 and TRBJ1-1; tentative D call: TRBD1 (5 bases). Germline lookup yields CDR1 GTSNPN and CDR2 SVGIG (reference sequence). CDR3 length equals 13 residues. Trimming pared 2 bases from V and 4 bases from J, leaving 11 bases between. This CDR3 reads CAWSFGGTTEAFF. DNA for the CDR3: TGTGCCTGGAGTTTCGGGGGTACCACTGAAGCTTTCTTT.

This chain uses TRBV18 with TRBJ2-2, with D maybe TRBD2 (5 bases). The CDR3 totals 15 residues. Germline CDR1 is KGHSH and CDR2 is LQKENI. Trimming shortened V by 2 bases and J by 7 bases, and 14 bases separated the two germline ends. Here the CDR3 DNA reads TGTGCCAGCTCACCAACACTCCTTGGAGGCGGGGAGCTGTTTTTT. This sequence encodes CASSPTLLGGGELFF.

The DNA for the CDR3 is TGTGCCAGCAGCTCGCCTATACGAACCGATCCCCGCGCGGTATACGAGCAGTACTTC. It translates to CASSSPIRTDPRAVYEQYF. The chain carries TRBV13 and TRBJ2-7; D gene uncertain. The V end was cut by 4 bases, the J end by 4 bases, with 29 bases between. CDR3 length: 19 residues. CDR1 and CDR2 (germline): PRHDT, FYEKMQ (reference sequence).

The V gene is TRBV5-1, the J gene TRBJ2-1; 8 positions match TRBD2. The CDR3 is 15 amino acids. V was clipped by 0 bases and J by 4 bases; unmatched bases: 3. The V gene's germline CDR1 is SGHRS and CDR2 YFSETQ. The DNA of the CDR3 is TGCGCCAGCAGCTTGGGAGCTAGCGGGTACAATGAGCAGTTCTTC. Residues: CASSLGASGYNEQFF. The full variable domain, rest sourced from reference TRBV5-1 and TRBJ2-1, is KAGVTQTPRYLIKTRGQQVTLSCSPISGHRSVSWYQQTPGQGLQFLFEYFSETQRNKGNFPGRFSGRQFSNSRSEMNVSTLELGDSALYLCASSLGASGYNEQFFGPGTRLTVL.

The rearrangement links TRBV5-1 to TRBJ2-7, with a tentative D call TRBD2 (6 bases). The CDR3 consists of 13 residues. Germline assignment: CDR1 SGHRS and CDR2 YFSETQ. V was shortened by 0 bases and J by 6 bases, with 10 bases between the two germline ends. The CDR3: CASSLGLVVEQYF. The CDR3 region has the DNA TGCGCCAGCAGCTTGGGACTAGTTGTCGAGCAGTACTTC.

The chain uses TRBV5-1 and TRBJ2-3, with a possible D match to TRBD2 (5 bases). CDR1 is SGHRS, CDR2 YFSETQ, per germline. CDR3 length: 15 amino acids. The V end was cut by 3 bases, the J end by 1 base, with 12 bases between. Here the CDR3 reads CASSSGNQRTDTQYF. In nucleotides, the CDR3 is TGCGCCAGCAGCTCGGGGAACCAACGCACAGATACGCAGTATTTT. Drawing the rest from reference TRBV5-1 and TRBJ2-3, the complete variable domain is KAGVTQTPRYLIKTRGQQVTLSCSPISGHRSVSWYQQTPGQGLQFLFEYFSETQRNKGNFPGRFSGRQFSNSRSEMNVSTLELGDSALYLCASSSGNQRTDTQYFGPGTRLTVL.

This clone was seen a single time. The rearrangement links TRBV11-3 to TRBJ1-1; D is unresolved. The CDR3 is 12 residues long. The V gene's germline CDR1 is SGHNT and CDR2 YENEEA. V shed 5 bases and J shed 13 bases, with 17 bases lying between them. Here the CDR3 reads CASSQRRGFVFF. The CDR3 DNA sequence: TGTGCCAGCAGCCAACGACGGGGTTTCGTTTTCTTT.

The genes are TRBV5-4 and TRBJ2-6, with TRBD2 matching 12 bases. V lost 4 bases to trimming and J lost 0 bases; unmatched junction nucleotides: 8. The germline V gene has CDR1 SGHNT and CDR2 YYREEE (reference sequence). CDR3 length: 19 amino acids. This chain's CDR3 is CASSRGLAGPGSGANVLTF. Written as DNA, the CDR3 is TGTGCCAGCAGCCGAGGACTAGCGGGGCCTGGCTCTGGGGCCAACGTCCTGACTTTC.